This TCR beta chain was sequenced for a study of shared clonotypes between healthy human individuals (dated by TCRdb to the early 2020s). In terms of the full investigation: The cohort comprised two women and a few men aged 18 to 49 years. Libraries were prepared and TCR repertoires were sequenced by different laboratories using diverse techniques, in order to increase sequencing depth and limit assay-specific biases. To estimate repertoire size and how much clonotype sharing occurs between individuals, the study deeply sequenced the blood TCR repertoires of five or six healthy adults. Between about 0.94 and 8.9 billion PBMCs per donor were obtained by leukapheresis. For each donor, CD4 naive and CD4 memory were each given three plates, CD8 naive was given two plates, and CD8 memory was given one plate. General conclusions and limits of the study: When four donors were compared, the shared fraction of clonotypes was 5% to 6.5% for naive CD4, around 3.5% for naive CD8, 2% to 2.5% for memory CD4, and less than 0.5% for memory CD8. The small number of donors limited the genetic and exposure-history diversity represented. Based on pairwise subsampling, the degree of clonotype sharing among donors was expected to be affected by sequencing depth. Sampling was restricted to blood, and TCR repertoires in tissues likely differ from the TCR repertoires found in blood. Even with the large sequencing depth, rarefaction of the sorted-subset datasets indicated that sequencing was incomplete. Estimated clonotype richness was generally larger for naive than for memory subsets. Compared with non-shared clonotypes, clonotypes shared by all four sorted-subset donors had higher generation probabilities.

V has 1 base trimmed and J has 4 bases trimmed; junction bases matching no gene number 8. The germline V gene yields MDHEN for CDR1 and SYDVKM for CDR2. Measured from the cysteine to the phenylalanine, the CDR3 is 18 residues long. Only the CDR3 portion is preserved as DNA: 54 bases, with reading frame beginning at the first base. Using the deep immunoSEQ assay, multiplex PCR amplified TCR CDR3 regions from genomic DNA. Extracted genomic DNA from each cell subset was distributed evenly across all wells of several immunoSEQ 96-well plates, and each plate was treated as a replicate. For sorted subsets, roughly 200 ng of genomic DNA, equivalent to 30,000 or so T cell genomes, went into each replicate PCR. Purified libraries were measured with a Qubit 3.0 fluorometer, size-checked on a Bioanalyzer 2100, and measured again with the KAPA Library Quantification kit. Every immunoSEQ 96-well plate was sequenced on a separate single-read 150-cycle Illumina NextSeq 550 flow cell. As for the authors' bioinformatics: Because the immunoSEQ output held only junctional sequences and lacked quality scores, the filtering could not match the filtering applied to full-length reads. To assign V/J genes and CDR3, sequences were annotated using PyIR, a Python wrapper for IgBLAST v1.9, with IMGT germline references. Reads with weak V/J assignments (E-value above 1e-6), missing CDR3, stop codons, out-of-frame junctions, or ambiguous translated residues were removed. V3J clonotypes were defined as sequences sharing the same inferred V gene, J gene, and CDR3 amino acid sequence. Percentage overlap between repertoires was calculated by dividing the number of shared unique clonotypes by the size of the smaller repertoire. RTK rarefaction, the Chao1 estimator, and Recon v2.1 estimates of unobserved clonotypes were used to assess repertoire richness. For all TCRbeta clonotypes obtained by the gDNA method from a handful of donors, generation probabilities were computed with OLGA. Held by TCRdb, this immuneACCESS table contains in-frame sequences only and omits some clones. Under half of the omission traces to an unresolved V gene where checked; the cause of the rest is unknown. V and J calls and clone size follow that table, whereas D and trimming were derived from the DNA. A total of some 1.1 million clones appear in this sample, approximately 80% of them only once. Approximately 0.95% of the sample goes to the ten largest clones.

Points on this clone: Which antigen it targets is not known. No base quality values were provided; no much bigger clone lies one nucleotide off.

The donors were healthy, HIV-negative adults who had no recently reported acute infections or vaccinations. Every donor was a Caucasian adult residing in Nashville, Tennessee, USA. CD4+ T cells were enriched by magnetic negative selection, after which naive cells were positively selected on CD45RA and the negative fraction was taken as the memory subset. After blood collection by leukapheresis, PBMCs were isolated using Ficoll-Histopaque density gradient centrifugation and then cryopreserved in the vapor phase of liquid nitrogen. Analytical flow cytometry was used to check the purity and quantity of every magnetically sorted T cell population. Genomic DNA was isolated from every sorted fraction and measured by UV absorbance on a Nanodrop 2000c.

The chain joins TRBV28 to TRBJ1-3; 12 bases in the junction line up with TRBD1. This sequence was found in a man aged 18 to 30 in good health. Some clones in this sample may be carry-over from other donors' samples. Sequenced: memory CD4+ T cells from PBMCs. Reading the label with the study, this specimen's cell subset or site is: CD45RA-negative fraction. The bases read TGTGCCAGCAGTTTATCGTACGGGACAGGGGGCGGAGGAAACACCATATATTTT. Its translation is CASSLSYGTGGGGNTIYF.